The T cell receptor (beta chain) under discussion was sequenced for a study of cytomegalovirus exposure and HLA in healthy donors. Study-wide points: One variant, a missense change in DCLRE1C, was linked in a later analysis to TCR beta V- and J-gene trimming. In an earlier analysis, most TCR beta V segments were productive about 90% or about 30% of the time.

Comments on this clone: Its target is not known.

The CDR3 runs 13 residues. Germline-derived CDR1 and CDR2 are ENHRY and SYGVKD. V was trimmed by 10 bases and J by 6 bases, leaving 17 bases between them. Primers for the PCR totalled 60 Vbeta and 13 Jbeta. Profiling relied on immunoSEQ multiplex PCR, and the TCRdb table lists in-frame clones only, not all of them. The table has 100,000 to 150,000 clones, about 83% seen once; the top ten hold 3.4%. The source material was PBMCs. The receptor comes from a man aged 25-45 years in good health and CMV-seronegative. The chain carries TRBV10-3 and TRBJ2-3; no clear D gene. The CDR3 loop reads CATLRDFADTQYF. The CDR3 nucleotides are TGTGCCACTCTCCGAGATTTTGCTGATACGCAGTATTTT.